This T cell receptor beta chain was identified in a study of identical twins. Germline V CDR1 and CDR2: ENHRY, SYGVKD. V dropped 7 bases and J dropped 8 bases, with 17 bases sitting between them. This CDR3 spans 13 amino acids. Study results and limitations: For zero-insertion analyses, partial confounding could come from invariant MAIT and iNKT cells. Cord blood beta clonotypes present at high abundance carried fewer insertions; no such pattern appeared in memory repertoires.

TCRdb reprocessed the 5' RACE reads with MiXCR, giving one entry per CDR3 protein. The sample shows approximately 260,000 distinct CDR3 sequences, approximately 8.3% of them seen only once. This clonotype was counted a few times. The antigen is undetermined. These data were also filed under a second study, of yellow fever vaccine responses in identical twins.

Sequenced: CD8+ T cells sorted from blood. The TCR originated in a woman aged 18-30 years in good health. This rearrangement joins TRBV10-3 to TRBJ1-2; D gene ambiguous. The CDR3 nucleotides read TGTGCCATCATTTCCGACGGTGGAGAGGGCTACACCTTC. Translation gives CAIISDGGEGYTF.